These 18 T cell receptor beta chains came from one sample sequenced in a study of human T cells and chemical hapten exposure. Time point noted: patch test 1, 2 weeks after DPC sensitization. Treatment here: therapeutic diphenylcyclopropenone sensitization with weekly scalp DPC. In TCRdb, the RACE reads were re-called with MiXCR into one record per CDR3 protein. The data show 80,000 to 100,000 distinct CDR3 sequences, under 15% seen once. The specimen was whole blood, collected in connection with sensitization to the hapten diphenylcyclopropenone (DPC). The receptors were gathered from a woman in her thirties or forties with alopecia areata. Some clones in this sample may be carry-over from other donors' samples.

The chain carries TRBV28 and TRBJ2-1; D possibly corresponds to TRBD2 (7 bases). With 5 bases removed from V and 8 bases from J, the gap between germline ends came to 19 bases. CDR1 is MDHEN and CDR2 is SYDVKM in the germline V gene. The CDR3 has 15 residues. The CDR3 reads CASSPGGGRRDEQFF. The CDR3 bases are TGTGCCAGCAGTCCGGGGGGCGGGAGAAGAGATGAGCAGTTCTTC.

This clonotype has just a few counts. The rearrangement uses TRBV7-6 and TRBJ1-1; 7 nucleotides agree with TRBD1. J was trimmed by 1 base and V by 6 bases; bases with no gene match: 5. Germline CDR1 SGHVS, CDR2 FNYEAQ. This CDR3 spans 14 amino acids. The CDR3 loop reads CASRRGGRNTEAFF. As DNA, the CDR3 is TGTGCCAGCAGAAGAGGGGGCCGGAACACTGAAGCTTTCTTT.

This clonotype was seen at least ten times. In DNA form, the CDR3 reads TGTGCCAGCAGCCATGGGGAGGCCAAAAACATTCAGTACTTC. The encoded protein is CASSHGEAKNIQYF. This chain uses TRBV7-2 with TRBJ2-4, with D maybe TRBD2 (5 bases). Trimming shortened V by 5 bases and J by 1 base, and 9 bases separated the two germline ends. The CDR3 sequence is 14 residues long. The germline CDR1 and CDR2 sequences are SGHTA and FQGNSA.

J is TRBJ2-2 and V is TRBV11-3; D not resolved. V shed 1 base and J shed 0 bases, with 6 bases lying between them. This CDR3 contains 15 residues. The germline CDR1 and CDR2 sequences are SGHNT and YENEEA. DNA for the CDR3: TGTGCCAGCAGCTTAGGGGGATCGAACACCGGGGAGCTGTTTTTT. Its translation: CASSLGGSNTGELFF.

Only a few counts were recorded for this clonotype. This rearrangement joins TRBV4-3 to TRBJ2-2, with D tentatively TRBD2 (6 bases). Trimming removed 5 bases from V and 0 bases from J, with 10 bases in between. Germline V gives CDR1 LGHNA, CDR2 YSLEER. The length of the CDR3 is 15 residues. The CDR3 loop is CASSDRLANTGELFF. The CDR3 nucleotides read TGCGCCAGCAGCGACCGACTAGCGAACACCGGGGAGCTGTTTTTT.

The chain couples TRBV7-8 to TRBJ2-4, with D tentatively TRBD2 (7 bases). The CDR3 has 19 residues. From germline, CDR1 is SGHVS and CDR2 FQNEAQ. Trimming pared 5 bases from V and 0 bases from J, leaving 23 bases between. CDR3 nucleotide sequence: TGTGCCAGCAGCCCGTGGGGGGGCGAAGCCCTACTAGCCAAAAACATTCAGTACTTC. Translated, it gives CASSPWGGEALLAKNIQYF.

This clonotype came up a few times. The chain carries TRBV10-3 and TRBJ2-5; 8 bases are a match to TRBD2. Germline V gene sequence: CDR1 ENHRY, CDR2 SYGVKD. This CDR3 spans 15 amino acids. J gave up 5 bases and V 0 bases, and 5 bases lay outside the gene matches. The CDR3 loop reads CAISESGRGQETQYF. The CDR3 DNA sequence: TGTGCCATCAGTGAGTCCGGGAGGGGTCAGGAGACCCAGTACTTC.

This clonotype was recorded a few times. V and J are TRBV24-1 and TRBJ2-7, with D possibly TRBD2 on 6 matching bases. V lost 4 bases and J lost 6, with 15 bases in between. The CDR3 totals 14 residues. Per germline, CDR1 KGHDR and CDR2 SFDVKD. The CDR3 spells CATSDPWRGGEQYF. The CDR3 region has the DNA TGTGCCACCAGTGACCCTTGGAGGGGAGGCGAGCAGTACTTC.

The chain links TRBV7-3 to TRBJ2-1; 10 bases match TRBD2. Germline V gene lookup returns CDR1 SGHTA and CDR2 FQGTGA. V gave up 1 base and J gave up 5 bases; unmatched junction bases: 5. The CDR3 extends over 16 amino acids. CDR3 nucleotides: TGTGCCAGCAGCTTAAACCCAGGACTAGCGGACAATGAGCAGTTCTTC. This sequence encodes CASSLNPGLADNEQFF.

The V call is TRBV29-1, the J call TRBJ2-1; D perhaps matches TRBD1 (6 bases). CDR3 length equals 13 residues. The V gene's germline CDR1 is SQVTM and CDR2 ANQGSEA. Trimming stripped 6 bases from V and 4 bases from J, with 13 bases between. The CDR3, as DNA: TGCAGCGTACGGGGCCAGGGGTACAATGAGCAGTTCTTC. It codes for CSVRGQGYNEQFF.

The chain combines TRBV5-4 with TRBJ2-3; 8 bases agree with TRBD2. J lost 2 bases, V lost 3 bases, and 5 bases had no gene match. This CDR3 has 15 amino acids. Germline V gives CDR1 SGHNT, CDR2 YYREEE (reference sequence). The DNA of the CDR3 is TGTGCCAGCAGCTCGGGGGGGCGAAACACAGATACGCAGTATTTT. Residues: CASSSGGRNTDTQYF.

This chain uses TRBV27 with TRBJ2-7, with D tentatively TRBD2 (6 bases). The CDR3 contains 12 residues. Trimming removed 10 bases at V and 6 bases at J, with 16 bases between. Germline values: CDR1 MNHEY, CDR2 SMNVEV (reference sequence). The CDR3, as DNA: TGTGCCACCACCGGGACTGGGGTCGAGCAGTACTTC. The encoded protein is CATTGTGVEQYF.

The gene calls are TRBV24-1 and TRBJ2-3; no reliable D call. The germline V gene has CDR1 KGHDR and CDR2 SFDVKD. Trimming removed 4 bases at V and 0 bases at J, with 10 bases between. The CDR3 consists of 15 residues. The CDR3 coding sequence is TGTGCCACCAGTGACGCGGTAGCTAGCACAGATACGCAGTATTTT. Residues: CATSDAVASTDTQYF.

The gene calls are TRBV3-1 and TRBJ2-7, with D perhaps matching TRBD1 or TRBD2 (5 bases each). V lost 3 bases and J 5 bases, leaving 11 bases between the germline ends. CDR1 and CDR2 (germline): LGHDT, YNNKEL (reference sequence). The CDR3 totals 13 residues. DNA of the CDR3: TGTGCCAGCAGCCACCGGGACGGCAACGAGCAGTACTTC. Protein: CASSHRDGNEQYF.

This clonotype occurred many times. The V and J genes are TRBV20-1 and TRBJ2-7, with 13 bases matching TRBD2. The CDR3 sequence is 15 residues long. Germline V gives CDR1 DFQATT, CDR2 SNEGSKA (reference sequence). V trimming: 3 bases; J trimming: 4 bases; junction bases outside the gene matches: 6. This CDR3 is CSASVGLAGPYEQYF. In DNA form, the CDR3 reads TGCAGTGCTAGTGTGGGACTAGCGGGACCTTACGAGCAGTACTTC.

V and J are TRBV27 and TRBJ2-3; TRBD2 is a possible D gene (5 bases). Trimming pared 5 bases from V and 11 bases from J, leaving 11 bases between. CDR1 and CDR2 from the germline V gene are MNHEY and SMNVEV (reference sequence). This CDR3 has 11 residues. In DNA, the CDR3 is TGTGCCAGCAGTCTCGGGGTCATGCAGTATTTT. Translated, it gives CASSLGVMQYF.

The sample holds many counts of this clonotype. The rearrangement uses TRBV5-5 and TRBJ2-6, with D maybe TRBD1 (6 bases). This CDR3 contains 15 residues. Germline V gene sequence: CDR1 SGHKS, CDR2 YYEKEE (reference sequence). Trimming removed 4 bases from V and 0 bases from J, with 8 bases in between. As DNA, the CDR3 is TGTGCCAGCAGCAAACAGGGCTCTGGGGCCAACGTCCTGACTTTC. Translated: CASSKQGSGANVLTF.

This clonotype was observed a handful of times. The chain links TRBV19 to TRBJ2-2; D is uncertain. The CDR3 is 15 amino acids. V was clipped by 3 bases and J by 5 bases, with 13 bases between them. The germline CDR1 and CDR2 sequences are LNHDA and SQIVND (reference sequence). The CDR3 region is CASSIFQAATGELFF. The CDR3 DNA reads as TGTGCCAGTAGTATTTTCCAGGCGGCGACCGGGGAGCTGTTTTTT.